The clone carrying this T cell receptor beta chain appeared once. Clones were sequenced by immunoSEQ multiplex PCR, and TCRdb holds only the in-frame ones, with some missing. The repertoire holds about 1 million clones, with roughly 80% as singletons. Per the germline V gene, CDR1 is SGHKS and CDR2 is YYEKEE (reference sequence). CDR3 size: 16 residues. With V trimmed by 0 bases and J by 2 bases, 7 bases remained unmatched. This record belongs to a study of shared clonotypes between healthy human individuals. The TCR comes from a man aged 18 to 35 in good health. Sequenced material: memory CD4+ T cells sorted from blood. The sample's subset: CD45RA-negative fraction. The chain carries TRBV5-5 and TRBJ2-5; TRBD1 aligns across 7 bases. DNA of the CDR3: TGTGCCAGCAGCTTGGACCCGGACAGGTTTCAAGAGACCCAGTACTTC. Protein sequence: CASSLDPDRFQETQYF.